This T cell receptor beta chain was observed in a study of cytomegalovirus exposure and HLA in healthy donors. Notes on the study in general: Some segments of the V type, notably TRBV6-2 and TRBV6-3, were excluded as indistinguishable. Later analysis associated a missense DCLRE1C variant with TCR beta V- and J-gene trimming.

Remarks on this clone: Its target is not known.

The primer mix had 60 Vbeta and 13 Jbeta primers. The data were produced by immunoSEQ multiplex PCR, yet TCRdb's version contains in-frame clones alone and is incomplete. The sample lists some 200,000 clones, about 80% occurring once. The CDR3 length is 13 residues. Germline CDR1 reads SGHDN; CDR2 reads FVKESK. V lost 1 base to trimming and J lost 2 bases, with 6 bases between them. J is TRBJ2-7 and V is TRBV14; unclear D gene. The sequence was collected from a boy younger than 18 in good health and CMV-seronegative. The sample comprised PBMCs. CDR3 loop: CASSQAFPYEQYF. The CDR3 DNA reads as TGTGCCAGCAGCCAAGCGTTCCCCTACGAGCAGTACTTC.